Below, one TCR beta chain is given with its context. This clonotype showed up just a few times. The clone's antigen remains unknown. No base-level quality is on record; no much larger clone is a single base apart. The library was made by RT-PCR. Sequenced using an Illumina HiSeq 2500. TCRdb reran the public reads through fastp at Q25 and MiXCR, keeping productive beta chains. Each CDR3 protein appears once, grouped with its most common genes and DNA. The sample profile shows 30,000 to 40,000 distinct CDR3 sequences; 45% to 65% of them were found once. Together, the top ten hold 4.5% of the sample. These data come from a study of yellow fever vaccine responses in identical twins listed by TCRdb under 2018. Study-wide context: Focusing on identical twins, the study followed the T cell clones that responded to the vaccine, and did so with precision. What the authors observed across the whole study: The authors reported that the T cell response to vaccination in identical twins appeared partly convergent and partly personalized.

The CDR3 runs 14 residues from the cysteine to the phenylalanine. The CDR3 DNA has 42 bases and is translated from base 1. The junction carries 14 bases between V and J, which are trimmed by 1 base and 11 bases respectively. Per the germline V gene (reference sequence), WNHNN is the CDR1 and SYGVQD is the CDR2. The sequence links TRBV10-1 to TRBJ1-4; perhaps TRBD1 is the D gene, with 5 bases matching. Specimen: T cells from blood (PBMCs), unsorted or a sorted subset (not recorded which), collected before or after yellow fever vaccination (not recorded which). This TCR was recovered from a woman in her late teens or twenties who received the yellow fever vaccine. Donor details come from another sample of the same person, matched by shared clones. The CDR3 reads as follows: CASSEWGPRCKLFF. The DNA sequence reads TGCGCCAGCAGTGAGTGGGGACCCAGATGCAAACTGTTTTTT.